This T cell receptor beta chain emerged from a study of human T cells and chemical hapten exposure. Looking at the study overall: Patch tests applied 0.01% DPC to the upper back, read at 6 days. Affected patients, primarily female, had alopecia areata, totalis or universalis.

MiXCR, run by TCRdb on the RACE reads, gives a single entry per CDR3 protein. The profile covers some 150,000 distinct CDR3 sequences, with about 11% appearing a single time and 1.2% to 1.5% taken by the ten largest. CDR1 is SGHAT, CDR2 FQNNGV, per germline. This CDR3 is 16 amino acids long. V shed 3 bases and J shed 3 bases, with 15 bases lying between them. The time point was: patch test 2, 6 weeks after DPC sensitization. Stated treatment: therapeutic diphenylcyclopropenone sensitization with weekly scalp DPC. The sequence derives from a woman aged 50 to 65 with alopecia areata. Some clones in this sample may be carry-over from other donors' samples. The source was whole blood, collected in connection with sensitization to the hapten diphenylcyclopropenone (DPC). This sequence joins TRBV11-2 and TRBJ2-1; D remains unclear. DNA of the CDR3: TGTGCCAGCAGCTTCAACGGTGAAACCTACTACAATGAGCAGTTCTTC. It translates to CASSFNGETYYNEQFF. The complete variable domain, with remaining parts taken from reference TRBV11-2 and TRBJ2-1, reads EAGVAQSPRYKIIEKRQSVAFWCNPISGHATLYWYQQILGQGPKLLIQFQNNGVVDDSQLPKDRFSAERLKGVDSTLKIQPAKLEDSAVYLCASSFNGETYYNEQFFGPGTRLTVL.